This entry features one T cell receptor (beta chain) sequence. The antigen is unknown. Gene labels here are mouse ones. The observed sequence ends 4 residues before the CDR3 terminus, with the missing tail filled in from the germline J gene. The sample has other DNA sequences that encode this CDR3 too. CD4, CD8alpha, NKG2D, NKG2ACE and other markers were used to sort pooled cutaneous lymph node cells. The sample comes from a study of CD8+ T cells in alopecia areata. Notes on the study in general: TCR sharing across patients was less clear than in mice, possibly HLA-related.

This CDR3 comprises 15 residues. In germline, CDR1 is FNHDT, CDR2 SITEND (reference sequence). Trimming at V came to 5 bases and at J to 0 bases, leaving 7 bases not matched to a gene. Extracted RNA was reverse transcribed into cDNA, the sequencing template. This table comes from immunoSEQ multiplex PCR, and its TCRdb copy is limited to in-frame clones, with some not included. The sample holds 250,000 or so clones, and no clone turns up only once. The source material was CD4+ T cells sorted from a lymph node. This rearrangement joins TRBV19 to TRBJ2-7; 8 nucleotides match TRBD2. The sequence derives from a C3H/HeJ mouse with alopecia areata. The strain's MHC: H2-k. CDR3 sequence: CASSPDWGSSYEQYF. CDR3 DNA (partial): TGTGCCAGCAGCCCCGACTGGGGTAGCTCCTAT. Full variable domain (outside the CDR3, taken from reference TRBV19 and TRBJ2-7): GGIITQTPKFLIGQEGQKLTLKCQQNFNHDTMYWYRQDSGKGLRLIYYSITENDLQKGDLSEGYDASREKKSSFSLTVTSAQKNEMAVFLCASSPDWGSSYEQYFGPGTRLTVL.